These 26 T cell receptor beta chains were sequenced from one sample in a study of cytomegalovirus exposure and HLA in healthy donors. 13 Jbeta primers and 60 Vbeta primers were used for the PCR. Only in-frame clones appear in the TCRdb table, and some are missing; sequencing was by immunoSEQ multiplex PCR. The table includes 150,000 to 200,000 clones, about 75% detected once. Sequencing input: PBMCs. The receptors here all came from a man between 18 and 35 years old in good health and CMV-seropositive.

The J gene is TRBJ1-4, the V gene TRBV7-8; maybe TRBD1 (5 bases). The CDR3 length is 16 residues. The germline V and J ends were trimmed by 1 base and 6 bases, with 15 bases remaining between them. CDR1 is SGHVS and CDR2 is FQNEAQ in the germline V gene. Here the CDR3 reads CASSLEGTLVDEKLFF. CDR3 in DNA: TGTGCCAGCAGCTTAGAGGGGACTCTAGTGGATGAAAAACTGTTTTTT.

This clone has only a few counts. An end of the junction differs from the germline gene, which may be a read error. The chain recombines TRBV5-1 with TRBJ1-2, with D tentatively TRBD1 (6 bases). This CDR3 contains 14 residues. Germline loops: CDR1 SGHRS, CDR2 YFSETQ. CDR3 protein: CASSFGQTDYGYPF. CDR3 bases: TGCGCCAGCAGCTTCGGACAGACCGACTATGGCTACCCCTTC.

This clone was detected a few times. This chain connects TRBV6-6 to TRBJ2-7, with D unresolved. The CDR3 is made up of 12 amino acids. From germline, CDR1 is MNHNY and CDR2 SVGAGI (reference sequence). Trimming stripped 5 bases from V and 0 bases from J, with 5 bases between. The CDR3 protein is CASSSNSYEQYF. The CDR3 region has the DNA TGTGCCAGCAGTAGCAACTCCTACGAGCAGTACTTC.

J is TRBJ2-5 and V is TRBV9, with D maybe TRBD1 (6 bases). Germline assignment: CDR1 SGDLS and CDR2 YYNGEE. This CDR3 contains 14 residues. V lost 4 bases and J 4 bases, leaving 14 bases between the germline ends. CDR3 amino acids: CASSPLGAGETQYF. The CDR3 bases are TGTGCCAGCAGCCCCCTGGGGGCCGGAGAGACCCAGTACTTC.

The chain is built from TRBV7-3 and TRBJ2-2; possible D gene TRBD2, 6 bases. Germline V gene lookup returns CDR1 SGHTA and CDR2 FQGTGA. Between the trimmed V and J ends, which lost 1 base and 4 bases, there was a span of 10 bases. This CDR3 is 15 amino acids long. The CDR3: CASSLSGDFTGELFF. The CDR3 coding sequence is TGTGCCAGCAGCTTAAGCGGGGACTTCACCGGGGAGCTGTTTTTT.

V gene TRBV2 combines with J gene TRBJ2-2; D is possibly TRBD2 (5 bases). Germline CDR1 SNHLY, CDR2 FYNNEI. Trimming removed 1 base from V and 10 bases from J, with 10 bases in between. The CDR3 covers 13 residues. The CDR3: CASSEEDWAELFF. Here the CDR3 DNA reads TGTGCCAGCAGTGAAGAGGACTGGGCGGAGCTGTTTTTT.

The V gene is TRBV27, the J gene TRBJ1-1; D uncertain. V was cut by 6 bases and J by 4 bases, with 24 bases left in between. Per the germline V gene, CDR1 is MNHEY and CDR2 is SMNVEV (reference sequence). CDR3 size: 17 residues. CDR3 residues: CASSSQPRTGAGTEAFF. The CDR3 DNA is TGTGCCAGCAGCTCCCAACCCCGGACGGGCGCGGGCACTGAAGCTTTCTTT.

V usage is TRBV9 and J usage is TRBJ2-7; TRBD1 might be the D (5 bases). Trimming stripped 0 bases from V and 3 bases from J, with 10 bases between. Per germline, CDR1 SGDLS and CDR2 YYNGEE. The CDR3 extends over 14 amino acids. The CDR3 nucleotides read TGTGCCAGCAGCGTAGGAAAGGGGCTCTACGAGCAGTACTTC. Amino acids: CASSVGKGLYEQYF.

CDR3 residues: CASSSRLDRQYF. The CDR3 DNA sequence: TGTGCCAGCAGCTCAAGACTAGACAGGCAGTATTTT. V is TRBV11-2 and J is TRBJ2-3, with D perhaps TRBD2 (6 bases). Per the germline V gene, CDR1 is SGHAT and CDR2 is FQNNGV. The V gene lost 4 bases and the J gene lost 11 bases, with 13 bases spanning the gap. CDR3 length: 12 amino acids.

A few counts support this clone. The rearrangement joins TRBV7-9 to TRBJ2-5; D not certain. V was cut by 5 bases and J by 9 bases, with 16 bases left in between. The CDR3 is 13 residues long. Germline V gene lookup returns CDR1 SEHNR and CDR2 FQNEAQ (reference sequence). The CDR3 loop is CASSPRHDSAQYF. The CDR3, as DNA: TGTGCCAGCAGCCCCCGACATGATTCGGCCCAGTACTTC.

This clone was seen only a few times. Germline and junction disagree at one end, which may indicate a read error. This sequence joins TRBV7-9 and TRBJ2-3; perhaps TRBD2 as D (5 bases). CDR3 length: 14 amino acids. Looked up from germline, CDR1 is SEHNR and CDR2 is FQNEAQ (reference sequence). The CDR3 bases are TGTTCCAGTAACGAGGGCCTCGGCACAGATACGCAGTATTTT. Translation: CSSNEGLGTDTQYF. Supplemented by reference TRBV7-9 and TRBJ2-3, the full variable domain reads DTGVSQNPRHKITKRGQNVTFRCDPISEHNRLYWYRQTLGQGPEFLTYFQNEAQLEKSRLLSDRFSAERPKGSFSTLEIQRTEQGDSAMYLCSSNEGLGTDTQYFGPGTRLTVL.

The chain uses TRBV7-9 and TRBJ1-2, with a possible D match to TRBD1 (5 bases). The V end lost 3 bases, the J end lost 0 bases, and 11 bases lay between the germline ends. The CDR3 spans 15 residues. Germline lookup yields CDR1 SEHNR and CDR2 FQNEAQ (reference sequence). This CDR3 is CASSFGGGTNYGYTF. The CDR3 DNA reads TGTGCCAGCAGCTTTGGGGGAGGGACTAACTATGGCTACACCTTC.

The rearrangement links TRBV2 to TRBJ2-3; a possible D gene is TRBD1 (6 bases). V lost 1 base and J 1 base, leaving 6 bases between the germline ends. CDR1 SNHLY and CDR2 FYNNEI come from the germline V gene. This CDR3 has 14 amino acids. CDR3: CASSEGTGTDTQYF. The CDR3 DNA reads as TGTGCCAGCAGTGAAGGGACAGGCACAGATACGCAGTATTTT. The whole variable domain, filled in from reference TRBV2 and TRBJ2-3, reads EPEVTQTPSHQVTQMGQEVILRCVPISNHLYFYWYRQILGQKVEFLVSFYNNEISEKSEIFDDQFSVERPDGSNFTLKIRSTKLEDSAMYFCASSEGTGTDTQYFGPGTRLTVL.

The chain employs TRBV28 and TRBJ1-4; unclear D gene. CDR1 and CDR2 (germline): MDHEN, SYDVKM. CDR3 length: 13 residues. V was trimmed by 2 bases and J by 8 bases, leaving 9 bases between them. The CDR3: CASSLLGGEKLFF. As DNA, the CDR3 is TGTGCCAGCAGTTTACTCGGAGGGGAAAAACTGTTTTTT. The full variable domain, rest sourced from reference TRBV28 and TRBJ1-4, is DVKVTQSSRYLVKRTGEKVFLECVQDMDHENMFWYRQDPGLGLRLIYFSYDVKMKEKGDIPEGYSVSREKKERFSLILESASTNQTSMYLCASSLLGGEKLFFGSGTQLSVL.

The V gene is TRBV2, the J gene TRBJ2-7; 8 bases match TRBD1. The CDR3 spans 12 residues. With 10 bases clipped from V and 4 bases from J, the junction kept 6 bases outside the gene matches. The V gene's germline CDR1 is SNHLY and CDR2 FYNNEI. In DNA, the CDR3 is TGTGCCACGTGGACAGGGTTTTACGAGCAGTACTTC. Translated: CATWTGFYEQYF.

The chain has TRBV2 and TRBJ2-2; D possibly corresponds to TRBD1 (6 bases). There are 15 residues in the CDR3. Trimming took off 8 bases at V and 7 bases at J, with 20 bases between the two ends. Germline-derived CDR1 and CDR2 are SNHLY and FYNNEI. CDR3 DNA: TGTGCCAGCTTCACCGGGACACCTTTGGGCGGGGAGCTGTTTTTT. It encodes CASFTGTPLGGELFF.

This clone was counted between two and nine times. The chain uses TRBV27 and TRBJ2-1, with TRBD2 matching over 13 bases. The CDR3 length is 18 residues. The V gene end was trimmed by 3 bases and the J gene end by 0 bases; junction bases not matched to a gene: 5. Germline values: CDR1 MNHEY, CDR2 SMNVEV (reference sequence). The CDR3 is CASSFGLAGDHSYNEQFF. The CDR3 DNA reads as TGTGCCAGCAGTTTTGGACTAGCGGGAGACCACTCCTACAATGAGCAGTTCTTC.

The chain recombines TRBV28 with TRBJ2-3; D is uncertain. CDR3 length: 17 amino acids. V lost 7 bases and J lost 0, with 20 bases in between. The germline gives CDR1 MDHEN, CDR2 SYDVKM. DNA for the CDR3: TGTGCCAGCACCTCTACGTCCCGATCCATAAGCACAGATACGCAGTATTTT. Protein product: CASTSTSRSISTDTQYF.

V is TRBV5-3 and J is TRBJ2-5; TRBD2 might be the D (5 bases). TRBV5-3 counts as an open reading frame of uncertain function. CDR3 length: 15 amino acids. V was pared by 4 bases and J by 4 bases, with 17 bases between. The CDR3 bases are TGTGCCAGAAGCCTAGGAACCTTGGACTCAGAGACCCAGTACTTC. The encoded protein is CARSLGTLDSETQYF.

The rearrangement joins TRBV19 to TRBJ2-2; possibly TRBD2 for D (5 bases). Trimming removed 5 bases at V and 6 bases at J, with 13 bases between. The CDR3 is 14 residues long. CDR1 and CDR2 from the germline V gene are LNHDA and SQIVND (reference sequence). This CDR3 reads CASSVEGLAGELFF. CDR3 DNA: TGTGCCAGTAGTGTCGAGGGCCTGGCCGGGGAGCTGTTTTTT.

The chain couples TRBV13 to TRBJ2-7; 9 positions match TRBD2. The CDR3 extends over 13 amino acids. V was pared by 5 bases and J by 2 bases, with 1 base of the junction left unmatched. CDR1 is PRHDT, CDR2 FYEKMQ, per germline (reference sequence). CDR3 nucleotides: TGTGCCAGCAGCCGCGGGAGGGCCTACGAGCAGTACTTC. Residues: CASSRGRAYEQYF.

The table lists this clone with a few counts. The genes are TRBV4-1 and TRBJ1-2; TRBD1 aligns across 7 bases. Trimming took 1 base from V and 9 from J; bases not matched to a gene: 8. Germline CDR1 MGHRA, CDR2 YSYEKL. This CDR3 comprises 14 residues. CDR3 loop: CASSQAGGTIRYTF. CDR3 sequence (DNA): TGCGCCAGCAGCCAAGCAGGGGGGACCATTCGCTACACCTTC.

The chain uses TRBV18 and TRBJ2-3; D is unclear. This CDR3 region has 11 residues. V lost 3 bases, J lost 6 bases, and 4 bases lay in between. Germline assignment: CDR1 KGHSH and CDR2 LQKENI. CDR3 region: CASSPRDTQYF. CDR3 sequence (DNA): TGTGCCAGCTCACCGAGGGATACGCAGTATTTT.

The chain joins TRBV27 to TRBJ2-3; D may be TRBD1 (5 bases). Per the germline V gene, CDR1 is MNHEY and CDR2 is SMNVEV (reference sequence). Trimming took 2 bases from V and 4 from J, leaving 7 bases between them. The CDR3 contains 13 residues. The CDR3: CASSLRQSDTQYF. The CDR3 bases are TGTGCCAGCAGTTTAAGACAGTCAGATACGCAGTATTTT.

A word on this clone: A read error may produce the germline difference seen at one junction end. V gene TRBV10-1 combines with J gene TRBJ2-7, with TRBD1 identical over 9 bases. Looked up from germline, CDR1 is WNHNN and CDR2 is SYGVQD (reference sequence). This CDR3 region has 13 residues. The CDR3, as DNA: TGTGCCAGCAGTGAGGGGACAGGGAGCGAGCAGTACTTC. Translating it yields CASSEGTGSEQYF.

The rearrangement joins TRBV10-3 to TRBJ2-7; unclear D gene. The CDR3 totals 14 residues. V lost 2 bases and J lost 5, with 13 bases in between. The germline V gene has CDR1 ENHRY and CDR2 SYGVKD. As DNA, the CDR3 is TGTGCCATCAGTGAGGGGCAGCATGCCAACGAGCAGTACTTC. It yields the protein CAISEGQHANEQYF.